These 26 T cell receptor beta chains originate from one sample sequenced in a study of long-term antiretroviral therapy in people with HIV. Sequencing used immunoSEQ v3.0 at survey level. Sequencing was performed with immunoSEQ multiplex PCR; in TCRdb, only in-frame clones are kept and a portion is missing. Here the sample spans 20,000 to 30,000 clones, 70% to 80% being singletons. The input for sequencing was unsorted PBMCs, taken 1.2 years after starting antiretroviral therapy. These receptors were collected from a middle-aged woman with HIV.

V and J are TRBV10-3 and TRBJ2-7, with unresolved D. The CDR3 runs to 13 residues. V was shortened by 3 bases and J by 4 bases, with 10 bases between the two germline ends. Germline V lookup: CDR1 ENHRY, CDR2 SYGVKD. The CDR3 is CAISDPQSYEQYF. The CDR3 bases are TGTGCCATCAGTGACCCACAGTCTTACGAGCAGTACTTC.

This sequence joins TRBV4-3 and TRBJ2-2; D is unresolved. Between the trimmed V and J ends, which lost 0 bases and 4 bases, there was a span of 18 bases. Germline V CDR1 and CDR2: LGHNA, YSLEER. There are 18 residues in the CDR3. The CDR3 DNA sequence: TGCGCCAGCAGCCAAGATGGTGGAAGGGAAATGGTCACCGGGGAGCTGTTTTTT. Translated, it gives CASSQDGGREMVTGELFF.

This sequence joins TRBV10-3 and TRBJ1-2; 7 positions match TRBD1. This CDR3 is built from 12 residues. Germline trimming cut 6 bases from V and 8 bases from J; bases unmatched to any gene: 6. Germline V gene lookup returns CDR1 ENHRY and CDR2 SYGVKD. The CDR3 DNA reads TGTGCCATCAGGGAGACAGGGAGCGGCTACACCTTC. It yields the protein CAIRETGSGYTF.

The chain employs TRBV29-1 and TRBJ2-7, with D possibly being TRBD1 (5 bases). The CDR3 extends over 13 amino acids. V lost 2 bases, J lost 1 base, and 9 bases lay in between. Germline lookup yields CDR1 SQVTM and CDR2 ANQGSEA. The CDR3 loop reads CSVERGYSYEQYF. The DNA of the CDR3 is TGCAGCGTTGAAAGGGGATATTCCTACGAGCAGTACTTC.

The chain employs TRBV19 and TRBJ2-5; no clear D gene. Germline loops: CDR1 LNHDA, CDR2 SQIVND (reference sequence). Between the trimmed V and J ends, which lost 5 bases and 4 bases, there was a span of 8 bases. The CDR3 has 12 amino acids. CDR3 coding DNA: TGTGCCAGTAGTTACCCAAGAGAGACCCAGTACTTC. This encodes CASSYPRETQYF.

The rearrangement joins TRBV2 to TRBJ2-1; 7 nucleotides match TRBD1. The CDR3 length is 13 residues. Trimming took 7 bases from V and 4 from J; bases not matched to a gene: 4. Germline loops: CDR1 SNHLY, CDR2 FYNNEI. This CDR3 reads CASTGGQYNEQFF. The CDR3 DNA sequence: TGTGCCAGCACTGGGGGACAGTACAATGAGCAGTTCTTC.

The chain joins TRBV10-3 to TRBJ1-1; D is undetermined. The germline V gene encodes CDR1 ENHRY and CDR2 SYGVKD. Trimming removed 5 bases at V and 3 bases at J, with 10 bases between. There are 13 residues in the CDR3. The CDR3 here is CAISRTGDTEAFF. DNA of the CDR3: TGTGCCATCAGTCGTACCGGGGACACTGAAGCTTTCTTT.

The rearrangement joins TRBV27 to TRBJ2-3; TRBD2 aligns across 14 bases. This CDR3 comprises 16 residues. Losses at the gene ends were 5 bases for V and 7 bases for J; bases not matched to a gene: 8. The germline V gene encodes CDR1 MNHEY and CDR2 SMNVEV (reference sequence). In DNA form, the CDR3 reads TGTGCCAGCAGTCCGGGACTAGCGGGAGCCGGCCATACGCAGTATTTT. It translates to CASSPGLAGAGHTQYF.

CDR3 sequence: CASSLIANSGYNEQFF. The CDR3 coding sequence is TGTGCCAGCAGCCTTATAGCTAACTCCGGCTACAATGAGCAGTTCTTC. The V and J genes are TRBV25-1 and TRBJ2-1; no reliable D call. The germline gives CDR1 MGHDK, CDR2 SYGVNS. V lost 6 bases, J lost 3 bases, and 18 bases lay in between. The CDR3 has 16 amino acids.

This clone appeared a few times. The gene calls are TRBV5-4 and TRBJ2-3, with no clear D. This CDR3 contains 14 residues. Trimming left V 2 bases short and J 3 bases short, with 10 bases between. From germline, CDR1 is SGHNT and CDR2 YYREEE (reference sequence). CDR3 in amino acids: CASSFDMGTDTQYF. In DNA form, the CDR3 reads TGTGCCAGCAGCTTCGACATGGGGACAGATACGCAGTATTTT. The variable domain in full, completed from reference TRBV5-4 and TRBJ2-3, reads ETGVTQSPTHLIKTRGQQVTLRCSSQSGHNTVSWYQQALGQGPQFIFQYYREEENGRGNFPPRFSGLQFPNYSSELNVNALELDDSALYLCASSFDMGTDTQYFGPGTRLTVL.

This clone occurred once. The CDR3 spells CASSDIGVNGYTF. CDR3 nucleotides: TGTGCCAGCAGTGATATCGGGGTTAATGGCTACACCTTC. The rearrangement joins TRBV25-1 to TRBJ1-2; D is unresolved. The V gene's germline CDR1 is MGHDK and CDR2 SYGVNS. The CDR3 spans 13 residues. V gave up 3 bases and J gave up 6 bases, with 11 bases separating them.

J is TRBJ2-1 and V is TRBV27, with no clear D. Germline V lookup: CDR1 MNHEY, CDR2 SMNVEV (reference sequence). This CDR3 comprises 11 residues. V lost 10 bases, J lost 5 bases, and 9 bases lay in between. The CDR3 reads CATLENNEQFF. CDR3 coding DNA: TGTGCCACCCTCGAGAACAATGAGCAGTTCTTC.

V and J are TRBV9 and TRBJ1-4; 9 bases align to TRBD1. This CDR3 is built from 13 residues. The germline V gene has CDR1 SGDLS and CDR2 YYNGEE. J was trimmed by 13 bases and V by 2 bases; bases with no gene match: 6. The CDR3 reads CASSVGDRDVLFF. The DNA of the CDR3 is TGTGCCAGCAGCGTCGGGGACAGGGATGTACTGTTTTTT. Based on the CDR3 plus reference TRBV9 and TRBJ1-4, the full variable domain is DSGVTQTPKHLITATGQRVTLRCSPRSGDLSVYWYQQSLDQGLQFLIQYYNGEERAKGNILERFSAQQFPDLHSELNLSSLELGDSALYFCASSVGDRDVLFFGSGTQLSVL.

This clone showed up just once. The V and J genes are TRBV7-9 and TRBJ1-2, with a weak D call TRBD1 (6 bases). The V gene lost 0 bases and the J gene lost 5 bases, with 19 bases spanning the gap. Germline assignment: CDR1 SEHNR and CDR2 FQNEAQ (reference sequence). CDR3 length: 17 amino acids. This CDR3 reads CASSLAMGAPDRYGYTF. Here the CDR3 DNA reads TGTGCCAGCAGCTTAGCGATGGGGGCACCAGATCGATATGGCTACACCTTC.

The chain uses TRBV19 and TRBJ2-3; the D is unclear. CDR1 is LNHDA and CDR2 is SQIVND in the germline V gene (reference sequence). V lost 8 bases to trimming and J lost 5 bases, with 5 bases between them. The CDR3 loop spans 10 amino acids. The CDR3 sequence: CASVGDTQYF. In DNA, the CDR3 is TGTGCCAGTGTGGGAGATACGCAGTATTTT.

This chain connects TRBV6-6 to TRBJ2-5; D is possibly TRBD1 or TRBD2 (5 bases each). This CDR3 spans 15 amino acids. Trimming took off 6 bases at V and 0 bases at J, with 14 bases between the two ends. Per the germline V gene, CDR1 is MNHNY and CDR2 is SVGAGI (reference sequence). CDR3 sequence reads: CASRVRGVDQETQYF. Written as DNA, the CDR3 is TGTGCCAGCAGGGTCCGGGGCGTCGACCAAGAGACCCAGTACTTC.

The chain links TRBV19 to TRBJ1-2, with D tentatively TRBD1 (5 bases). Trimming stripped 3 bases from V and 7 bases from J, with 18 bases between. Germline values: CDR1 LNHDA, CDR2 SQIVND (reference sequence). The CDR3 loop spans 15 amino acids. The CDR3: CASSISSGGFAGYTF. CDR3 DNA sequence: TGTGCCAGTAGTATCAGTTCCGGGGGTTTCGCTGGCTACACCTTC.

Only a few counts were recorded for this clone. The J gene is TRBJ2-5, the V gene TRBV5-4; no clear D. V gave up 3 bases and J gave up 11 bases, with 11 bases separating them. The germline CDR1 and CDR2 sequences are SGHNT and YYREEE (reference sequence). This CDR3 has 11 residues. The chain's CDR3 is CASSSKGMQYF. CDR3 DNA: TGTGCCAGCAGCTCGAAAGGGATGCAGTACTTC.

CDR3 residues: CASTVQGWTEAFF. The CDR3 DNA follows: TGTGCCAGTACCGTACAGGGTTGGACTGAAGCTTTCTTT. V gene TRBV5-6 combines with J gene TRBJ1-1, with D possibly being TRBD1 (6 bases). CDR1 is SGHDT, CDR2 YYEEEE, per germline. V was clipped by 8 bases and J by 5 bases, with 16 bases between them. The CDR3 extends over 13 amino acids.

The J gene is TRBJ2-7, the V gene TRBV29-1; possible D gene TRBD2, 6 bases. The CDR3 is 12 amino acids. The germline V gene encodes CDR1 SQVTM and CDR2 ANQGSEA. The V gene lost 4 bases and the J gene lost 1 base, with 8 bases spanning the gap. DNA for the CDR3: TGCAGCGTTGCCGGGAGATCCTACGAGCAGTACTTC. Translation gives CSVAGRSYEQYF.

The V and J genes are TRBV4-1 and TRBJ1-6, with D possibly being TRBD1 (5 bases). The CDR3 is 16 amino acids. CDR1 and CDR2 from the germline V gene are MGHRA and YSYEKL. V was shortened by 3 bases and J by 13 bases, with 22 bases between the two germline ends. The CDR3 bases are TGCGCCAGCAGCCACCACCTCGGGCAGGGTCTTCCCCCCCTCCACTTT. It codes for CASSHHLGQGLPPLHF.

The J gene is TRBJ2-1, the V gene TRBV29-1, with 10 bases lining up with TRBD2. With 6 bases clipped from V and 6 bases from J, the junction kept 8 bases outside the gene matches. Germline CDR1 SQVTM, CDR2 ANQGSEA. This CDR3 is built from 14 residues. In nucleotides, the CDR3 is TGCAGCGTCGCTAGGGCTAGCGGGAGCAATGAGCAGTTCTTC. Amino acids: CSVARASGSNEQFF.

The rearrangement links TRBV11-2 to TRBJ2-7; D gene unclear. The CDR3 has 13 amino acids. In germline, CDR1 is SGHAT, CDR2 FQNNGV. V was clipped by 2 bases and J by 2 bases, with 7 bases between them. CDR3 DNA: TGTGCCAGCAGCTTAATCCAACCCTACGAGCAGTACTTC. It codes for CASSLIQPYEQYF.

The gene calls are TRBV12-5 and TRBJ2-1; the D is unclear. This CDR3 has 14 amino acids. V lost 5 bases and J 5 bases, leaving 13 bases between the germline ends. CDR1 is LGHNT and CDR2 is FRNRAP in the germline V gene. The CDR3 region is CASGPPGFNNEQFF. In nucleotides, the CDR3 is TGTGCTAGTGGTCCCCCTGGGTTCAACAATGAGCAGTTCTTC.

J is TRBJ2-7 and V is TRBV5-1; D perhaps matches TRBD2 (6 bases). The CDR3 runs to 15 residues. Germline CDR1 and CDR2: SGHRS and YFSETQ. V gave up 2 bases and J gave up 0 bases, with 12 bases separating them. This CDR3 reads CASSFSIGSSYEQYF. The DNA for the CDR3 is TGCGCCAGCAGCTTCTCTATCGGGAGCTCCTACGAGCAGTACTTC.

This rearrangement joins TRBV4-1 to TRBJ2-1, with 9 bases aligning to TRBD2. Germline lookup yields CDR1 MGHRA and CDR2 YSYEKL. With 4 bases clipped from V and 0 bases from J, the junction kept 7 bases outside the gene matches. The CDR3 runs 17 residues. The CDR3 sequence: CASSPRTSESSYNEQFF. For the CDR3, the DNA is TGCGCCAGCAGCCCAAGGACTAGCGAGAGCTCCTACAATGAGCAGTTCTTC.